The source of this TCR beta chain is a study of immune characterization of retroperitoneal liposarcoma. TCRdb recomputed calls from the PCR reads with MiXCR, one row per CDR3 protein. The table has 9,500 to 14,000 distinct CDR3 sequences, 45% to 50% seen once. This clonotype is classed as medium-sized. This CDR3 comprises 15 residues. Germline V gene data show CDR1 as MNHNY and CDR2 as SVGAGI (reference sequence). The chain is built from TRBV6-6 and TRBJ2-5; TRBD2 aligns across 7 bases. The DNA end favors TRBJ2-1, so the J call may be wrong. The source of this sequence is a female donor with retroperitoneal liposarcoma. Specimen: tumor tissue. The CDR3 here is CASSYQAGGGRTQFF. In DNA, the CDR3 is TGTGCCAGCAGTTACCAGGCCGGGGGAGGGAGGACCCAGTTCTTC.